Sequencing of this TCR beta chain was carried out in a study of cytomegalovirus exposure and HLA in healthy donors. Points on this clone: Its antigen is not known.

The V gene end was trimmed by 0 bases and the J gene end by 8 bases; junction bases not matched to a gene: 11. CDR1 and CDR2 (germline): SGHRS, YFSETQ. This CDR3 has 17 residues. The method was immunoSEQ multiplex PCR; TCRdb's version includes in-frame clones alone and lacks a portion of them. The data contain 200,000 or so clones, roughly 87% of them singletons. Whole-study results and caveats: The study listed 164 cytomegalovirus-associated TCR beta chains.

The V and J genes are TRBV5-1 and TRBJ2-1, with 10 bases identical to TRBD2. The sequence derives from a woman under 30 in good health and CMV-seropositive. The sequencing input was PBMCs. The CDR3 region is CASSLDQREGPRDEQFF. In DNA, the CDR3 is TGCGCCAGCAGCTTGGATCAGCGGGAGGGCCCGCGGGATGAGCAGTTCTTC.